This is a list of T cell receptor beta chains from one sample in a study of identical twins. MiXCR was run by TCRdb on the 5' RACE reads, yielding one entry per CDR3 protein. Among fewer than 800,000 distinct CDR3 sequences, around 7.5% were seen once, and the ten largest hold over 1.5%. The data were also submitted as part of a second study, on yellow fever vaccine responses in identical twins.

Specimen: PBMCs. The origin of the receptors is a woman aged 18-35 years in good health. CDR3s include the opening cysteine and the closing phenylalanine or tryptophan. Fields, in order: J gene, V gene, CDR3 protein.

j_call: TRBJ2-7; v_call: TRBV12-3/TRBV12-4; cdr3_aa: CASHPTGALYEQYF
j_call: TRBJ2-3; v_call: TRBV5-1; cdr3_aa: CASSPGQAGWETDTQYF
j_call: TRBJ2-2; v_call: TRBV20-1; cdr3_aa: CSASKPGTPGELFF
j_call: TRBJ2-3; v_call: TRBV2; cdr3_aa: CASSELGSGTDTQYF
j_call: TRBJ2-1; v_call: TRBV29-1; cdr3_aa: CSVEERVPGTSGIYEQFF
j_call: TRBJ2-7; v_call: TRBV24-1; cdr3_aa: CARMEGGVAYEQYF
j_call: TRBJ2-7; v_call: TRBV28; cdr3_aa: CASSLRGAIYEQYF
j_call: TRBJ1-1; v_call: TRBV5-1; cdr3_aa: CASSPGQGEAFF
j_call: TRBJ2-2; v_call: TRBV7-4; cdr3_aa: CASSHRGERLGHTGELFF
j_call: TRBJ1-1; v_call: TRBV12-3/TRBV12-4; cdr3_aa: CASTPGTMNTEAFF
j_call: TRBJ2-7; v_call: TRBV18; cdr3_aa: CASSPPGGRVNYEQYF
j_call: TRBJ2-2; v_call: TRBV2; cdr3_aa: CASSATTSGAGELFF
j_call: TRBJ2-7; v_call: TRBV12-3/TRBV12-4; cdr3_aa: CASSTLAERPTYEQYF
j_call: TRBJ2-1; v_call: TRBV3-1; cdr3_aa: CASSQVDRGVQFF
j_call: TRBJ2-3; v_call: TRBV29-1; cdr3_aa: CSVEGHGGRLAGVKGADTQYF
j_call: TRBJ2-5; v_call: TRBV12-3/TRBV12-4; cdr3_aa: CASSPSTGRGTYF
j_call: TRBJ2-2; v_call: TRBV2; cdr3_aa: CASSEDAGPGELFF
j_call: TRBJ2-4; v_call: TRBV5-1; cdr3_aa: CASSPISGTNGAKNIQYF
j_call: TRBJ2-3; v_call: TRBV9; cdr3_aa: CASSPRRGSGLFTDTQYF